This entry lists 10 T cell receptor beta chains sequenced from one sample in a study of blood T cell repertoires in COVID-19. Clones were sequenced by immunoSEQ multiplex PCR, and TCRdb holds only the in-frame ones, with some missing. Seen here are approximately 70,000 clones, roughly 85% observed once, and the top ten hold 26%. Sequencing used peripheral blood. Every receptor here comes from a man aged 55 to 70 with active or convalescent COVID-19.

The chain has TRBV4-3 and TRBJ1-4, with unresolved D. V lost 1 base and J 8 bases, leaving 11 bases between the germline ends. The CDR3 extends over 14 amino acids. The germline V gene has CDR1 LGHNA and CDR2 YSLEER. The CDR3 reads CASSQGRVGEKLFF. In DNA, the CDR3 is TGCGCCAGCAGCCAAGGACGGGTCGGGGAAAAACTGTTTTTT.

V usage is TRBV7-9 and J usage is TRBJ2-7; 8 nucleotides line up with TRBD1. The V gene's germline CDR1 is SEHNR and CDR2 FQNEAQ (reference sequence). The CDR3 is 16 amino acids. The J segment lost 0 bases and the V segment lost 3 bases, leaving 7 bases of the junction unmatched. CDR3 DNA: TGTGCCAGCAGCTTTGAAGCAGGGGGCGTCTCCTACGAGCAGTACTTC. Its translation: CASSFEAGGVSYEQYF. The variable domain in full, completed from reference TRBV7-9 and TRBJ2-7, reads DTGVSQNPRHKITKRGQNVTFRCDPISEHNRLYWYRQTLGQGPEFLTYFQNEAQLEKSRLLSDRFSAERPKGSFSTLEIQRTEQGDSAMYLCASSFEAGGVSYEQYFGPGTRLTVT.

V and J are TRBV4-2 and TRBJ1-3, with D tentatively TRBD1 (6 bases). Germline CDR1 is LGHNA and CDR2 is YNFKEQ. The CDR3 is 15 amino acids. Trimming took 4 bases from V and 1 from J, leaving 11 bases between them. CDR3 protein: CASSLETGSGNTIYF. The CDR3 DNA sequence: TGTGCCAGCAGCCTTGAAACAGGGTCTGGAAACACCATATATTTT.

This clone was counted a few times. The chain couples TRBV5-8 to TRBJ2-6; maybe TRBD1 (6 bases). This CDR3 has 17 amino acids. Between the trimmed V and J ends, which lost 4 bases and 1 base, there was a span of 15 bases. Germline values: CDR1 SGHTS, CDR2 YDEGEE. The CDR3 sequence: CASSGFQQGSGANVLTF. CDR3 nucleotides: TGTGCCAGCAGCGGGTTTCAACAGGGTTCTGGGGCCAACGTCCTGACTTTC.

The J gene is TRBJ1-2, the V gene TRBV15; a weak D match, TRBD1 (5 bases). Germline-derived CDR1 and CDR2 are LNHNV and YYDKDF (reference sequence). The length of the CDR3 is 13 residues. The V end lost 1 base, the J end lost 6 bases, and 9 bases lay between the germline ends. The CDR3 sequence is CATSRVGGNGYTF. CDR3 sequence (DNA): TGTGCCACCAGCAGAGTTGGGGGGAATGGCTACACCTTC.

This clone was counted only a few times. The chain links TRBV7-6 to TRBJ2-5, with D hard to call. Trimming removed 2 bases from V and 0 bases from J, with 4 bases in between. The CDR3 has 13 residues. Germline CDR1 reads SGHVS; CDR2 reads FNYEAQ. For the CDR3, the DNA is TGTGCCAGCAGCTTAACTCACCAAGAGACCCAGTACTTC. Its translation is CASSLTHQETQYF. Supplemented by reference TRBV7-6 and TRBJ2-5, the full variable domain reads GAGVSQSPRYKVTKRGQDVALRCDPISGHVSLYWYRQALGQGPEFLTYFNYEAQQDKSGLPNDRFSAERPEGSISTLTIQRTEQRDSAMYRCASSLTHQETQYFGPGTRLLVL.

This clone has just a few counts. The gene calls are TRBV2 and TRBJ1-2; 7 nucleotides align to TRBD1. The CDR3 spans 13 residues. CDR1 and CDR2 from the germline V gene are SNHLY and FYNNEI. With 6 bases clipped from V and 6 bases from J, the junction kept 7 bases outside the gene matches. The CDR3 spells CASSPTGTDGYTF. For the CDR3, the DNA is TGTGCCAGCAGCCCGACCGGGACAGATGGCTACACCTTC.

V and J are TRBV19 and TRBJ2-7; the D gene is possibly TRBD2 (5 bases). CDR3 length equals 16 residues. CDR1 and CDR2 (germline): LNHDA, SQIVND (reference sequence). V gave up 6 bases and J gave up 1 base, with 19 bases separating them. The CDR3 DNA sequence: TGTGCCAGTAGAAGGTCGGGGAACTCTATTTCCTACGAGCAGTACTTC. Translated, it gives CASRRSGNSISYEQYF.

This rearrangement joins TRBV2 to TRBJ1-3; weak D call: TRBD1 (5 bases). The CDR3 covers 15 residues. Germline V gene sequence: CDR1 SNHLY, CDR2 FYNNEI. Trimming pared 6 bases from V and 2 bases from J, leaving 14 bases between. CDR3: CASSATGDPGNTIYF. The CDR3 region has the DNA TGTGCCAGCAGCGCCACAGGAGATCCTGGAAACACCATATATTTT.

The chain employs TRBV24-1 and TRBJ2-7; possibly TRBD1 for D (6 bases). CDR1 and CDR2 (germline): KGHDR, SFDVKD. The CDR3 covers 16 residues. V gave up 5 bases and J gave up 0 bases, with 16 bases separating them. CDR3 protein: CATSGTQRDNSYEQYF. The CDR3 DNA is TGTGCCACCAGTGGAACCCAACGGGACAACTCCTACGAGCAGTACTTC.